This TCR beta chain was retrieved from a study of blood T cell repertoires in COVID-19. On the study more broadly: Material from acute and convalescent COVID-19 was sourced from the United States, Italy and Spain.

Under the authors' procedure: Estimation of nucleated cell counts was performed using reference gene primer amplification. Only in-frame clones appear in the TCRdb table, and some are missing; sequencing was by immunoSEQ multiplex PCR. The D gene and trimming were derived from the DNA, and the V and J assignments and clone size from that table. The sample shows 95,000 to 150,000 clones, 82% of them seen only once. This clone showed up just once. V was clipped by 2 bases and J by 2 bases, with 12 bases between them. The CDR3 sequence is 15 residues long. Germline V lookup: CDR1 MNHEY, CDR2 SVGAGI. This receptor was identified in a woman in her seventies with acute or convalescent COVID-19. The V gene is TRBV6-5, the J gene TRBJ1-2; TRBD1 might be the D (6 bases). Sequenced input: peripheral blood. CDR3 region: CASSYTGQLNYGYTF. DNA of the CDR3: TGTGCCAGCAGTTACACTGGACAGCTAAACTATGGCTACACCTTC.